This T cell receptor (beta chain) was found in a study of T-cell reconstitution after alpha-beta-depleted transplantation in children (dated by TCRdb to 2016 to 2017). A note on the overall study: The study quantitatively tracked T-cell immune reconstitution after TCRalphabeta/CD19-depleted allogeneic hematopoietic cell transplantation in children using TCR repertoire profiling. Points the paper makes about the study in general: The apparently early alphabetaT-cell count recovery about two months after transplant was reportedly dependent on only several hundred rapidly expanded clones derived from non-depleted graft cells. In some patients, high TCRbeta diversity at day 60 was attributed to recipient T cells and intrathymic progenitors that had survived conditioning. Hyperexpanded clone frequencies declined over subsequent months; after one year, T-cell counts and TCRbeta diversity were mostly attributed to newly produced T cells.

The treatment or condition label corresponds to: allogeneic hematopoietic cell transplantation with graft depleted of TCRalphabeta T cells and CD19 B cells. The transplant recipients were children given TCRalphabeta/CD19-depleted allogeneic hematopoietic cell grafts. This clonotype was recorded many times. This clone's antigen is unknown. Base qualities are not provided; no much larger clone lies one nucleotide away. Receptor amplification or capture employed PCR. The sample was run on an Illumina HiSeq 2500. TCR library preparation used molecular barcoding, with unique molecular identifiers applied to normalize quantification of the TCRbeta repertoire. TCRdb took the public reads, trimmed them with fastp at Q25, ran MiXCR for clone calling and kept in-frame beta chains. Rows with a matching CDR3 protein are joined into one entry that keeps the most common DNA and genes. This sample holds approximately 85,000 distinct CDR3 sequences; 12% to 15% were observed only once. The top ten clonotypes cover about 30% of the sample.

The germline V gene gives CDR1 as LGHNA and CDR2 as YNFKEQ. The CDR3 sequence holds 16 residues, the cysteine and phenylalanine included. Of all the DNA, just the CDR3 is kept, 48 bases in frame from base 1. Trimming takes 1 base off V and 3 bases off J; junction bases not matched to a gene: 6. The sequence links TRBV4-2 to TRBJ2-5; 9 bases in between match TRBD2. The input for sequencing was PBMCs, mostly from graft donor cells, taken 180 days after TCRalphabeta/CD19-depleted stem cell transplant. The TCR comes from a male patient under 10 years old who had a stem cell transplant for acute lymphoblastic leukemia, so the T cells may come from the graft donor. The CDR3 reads CASSQGSGSWEETQYF. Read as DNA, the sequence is TGTGCCAGCAGCCAAGGTAGCGGGAGTTGGGAAGAGACCCAGTACTTC.